Presented here are 28 T cell receptor beta chains from one specimen sequenced in a study of spatial heterogeneity in lung cancer (dated by TCRdb to about 2019). Per the publication, the time point label means: sample taken at primary tumor resection. For TCR sequencing, whole RNA was extracted from tumor and nontumor lung tissue, or from cryopreserved PBMC samples, and no cell sorting was done. Libraries came from 5' RACE. Instrument on record: NextSeq 500. TCRdb handled the public reads itself, with Q25 trimming in fastp and clone calling in MiXCR, and kept productive beta chains. For every CDR3 protein sequence, its rows merge into one entry that carries the most common genes and DNA. This sample gives approximately 44,000 distinct CDR3 sequences in total; 10% to 15% of them show up just once. The ten largest clonotypes hold approximately 42% of the sample. The source material was PBMCs, sampled at surgery. The receptors come from a female donor with early-stage non-small cell lung cancer.

Only a few counts were recorded for this clonotype. The chain employs TRBV12-3 or TRBV12-4 and TRBJ2-1; D gene unclear. This CDR3 region has 19 residues. V gave up 3 bases and J gave up 5 bases, with 26 bases separating them. The CDR3 sequence: CASSFDSVEVSGSDNEQFF. In DNA form, the CDR3 reads TGTGCCAGCAGTTTCGACTCGGTCGAGGTGTCCGGTAGTGACAATGAGCAGTTCTTC.

The rearrangement links TRBV24-1 to TRBJ2-5; D gene unclear. Deletions cut 1 base from V and 5 bases from J, with 7 bases between. Germline V gene sequence: CDR1 KGHDR, CDR2 SFDVKD. CDR3 length: 13 amino acids. CDR3 nucleotides: TGTGCCACCAGTGATTTTGAAAGCGAGACCCAGTACTTC. The encoded protein is CATSDFESETQYF.

This clonotype was found a few times. DNA for the CDR3: TGTGCCAGCAGTACGGGACCTCTTAGCAATCAGCCCCAGCATTTT. This sequence encodes CASSTGPLSNQPQHF. V usage is TRBV2 and J usage is TRBJ1-5; D possibly corresponds to TRBD1 (5 bases). V lost 5 bases to trimming and J lost 0 bases, with 11 bases between them. This CDR3 contains 15 residues. The V gene's germline CDR1 is SNHLY and CDR2 FYNNEI.

This clonotype was recorded many times. This chain connects TRBV6-6 to TRBJ2-3, with D possibly TRBD2 on 5 matching bases. The CDR3 sequence is 12 residues long. The ends were cut back, 5 bases at V and 2 bases at J, with 5 bases in the middle. CDR1 and CDR2 (germline): MNHNY, SVGAGI (reference sequence). CDR3 nucleotide sequence: TGTGCCAGCAGTGACTACACAGATACGCAGTATTTT. This gives the protein CASSDYTDTQYF.

This clonotype was picked up a small number of times. The chain links TRBV6-5 to TRBJ1-2, with a tentative D call TRBD1 (6 bases). Deletions cut 6 bases from V and 0 bases from J, with 26 bases between. This CDR3 spans 19 amino acids. Germline CDR1 MNHEY, CDR2 SVGAGI. The CDR3 protein is CASRPISNRGGGTNYGYTF. The CDR3 nucleotides read TGTGCCAGCAGGCCTATATCCAATCGAGGAGGGGGGACTAACTATGGCTACACCTTC.

This clonotype is medium-sized in the sample. The V call is TRBV6-5, the J call TRBJ1-4; D not resolved. Between the trimmed V and J ends, which lost 5 bases and 3 bases, there was a span of 13 bases. Germline V gene lookup returns CDR1 MNHEY and CDR2 SVGAGI. This CDR3 comprises 15 residues. The CDR3 nucleotides are TGTGCCAGCAGTCCCGGGGAGAGGGCTAATGAAAAACTGTTTTTT. Its protein product is CASSPGERANEKLFF.

This clonotype appeared many times. The rearrangement joins TRBV29-1 to TRBJ2-5; no firm D call. Trimming stripped 5 bases from V and 5 bases from J, with 12 bases between. The CDR3 is 12 amino acids. Germline-derived CDR1 and CDR2 are SQVTM and ANQGSEA. CDR3 sequence: CSVLWVTETQYF. The CDR3 nucleotides are TGCAGCGTTCTTTGGGTGACGGAGACCCAGTACTTC.

This clonotype was counted a few times. This rearrangement joins TRBV7-2 to TRBJ2-3; D perhaps matches TRBD1 (6 bases). In germline, CDR1 is SGHTA, CDR2 FQGNSA. V shed 5 bases and J shed 3 bases, with 21 bases lying between them. The CDR3 runs 17 residues. The CDR3 loop reads CASSRSTRRGRTDTQYF. In DNA, the CDR3 is TGTGCCAGCAGCCGCAGCACCCGCAGGGGCCGGACAGATACGCAGTATTTT. Drawing the rest from reference TRBV7-2 and TRBJ2-3, the complete variable domain is GAGVSQSPSNKVTEKGKDVELRCDPISGHTALYWYRQSLGQGLEFLIYFQGNSAPDKSGLPSDRFSAERTGGSVSTLTIQRTQQEDSAVYLCASSRSTRRGRTDTQYFGPGTRLTVL.

This clonotype has only a few counts. V usage is TRBV2 and J usage is TRBJ2-7; the match to TRBD2 covers 9 bases. With V trimmed by 3 bases and J by 2 bases, 5 bases remained unmatched. The CDR3 sequence is 15 residues long. Germline V gene data show CDR1 as SNHLY and CDR2 as FYNNEI. CDR3 in DNA: TGTGCCAGCAGTGACAAAGCGGGGGGCGCCTACGAGCAGTACTTC. It specifies CASSDKAGGAYEQYF.

This clonotype appeared a few times. The rearrangement uses TRBV7-3 and TRBJ2-2; no definite D call. The CDR3 consists of 14 residues. Germline values: CDR1 SGHTA, CDR2 FQGTGA. V was cut by 1 base and J by 3 bases, with 6 bases left in between. The CDR3 protein is CASSLKPYTGELFF. The CDR3 nucleotides are TGTGCCAGCAGCTTAAAACCGTACACCGGGGAGCTGTTTTTT.

This clonotype was detected many times. The CDR3 DNA is TGTGCCAGCAGTGAAAGTGGGACAGTATTGAACACTGAAGCTTTCTTT. It encodes CASSESGTVLNTEAFF. The chain recombines TRBV25-1 with TRBJ1-1; TRBD1 aligns across 7 bases. The V gene end was trimmed by 2 bases and the J gene end by 0 bases; junction bases not matched to a gene: 6. Germline V gene lookup returns CDR1 MGHDK and CDR2 SYGVNS. This CDR3 is 16 amino acids long.

This clonotype has a count of ten or more. The chain recombines TRBV24-1 with TRBJ1-1, with TRBD1 matching over 10 bases. The CDR3 extends over 15 amino acids. The V and J ends lost 4 bases and 5 bases, in that order; junction bases with no gene match: 6. CDR1 is KGHDR and CDR2 is SFDVKD in the germline V gene. The DNA for the CDR3 is TGTGCCACCAGTGAAACTAGACAGGGGGCTACTGAAGCTTTCTTT. This translates into CATSETRQGATEAFF.

The V and J genes are TRBV19 and TRBJ1-1; D is unresolved. CDR1 LNHDA and CDR2 SQIVND come from the germline V gene (reference sequence). V was shortened by 1 base and J by 0 bases, with 9 bases between the two germline ends. The CDR3 is 15 amino acids. The CDR3 DNA reads TGTGCCAGTAGTATAGGACGGAGGATGAACACTGAAGCTTTCTTT. It codes for CASSIGRRMNTEAFF.

The V gene is TRBV7-2, the J gene TRBJ2-2; TRBD2 aligns across 7 bases. V trimming: 5 bases; J trimming: 1 base; junction bases outside the gene matches: 4. The CDR3 totals 15 residues. Germline-derived CDR1 and CDR2 are SGHTA and FQGNSA. The CDR3 DNA is TGTGCCAGCAGCCTTGGACTAGGGAACACCGGGGAGCTGTTTTTT. This sequence encodes CASSLGLGNTGELFF.

The J gene is TRBJ2-5, the V gene TRBV29-1; 8 bases are shared with TRBD1. Germline CDR1 SQVTM, CDR2 ANQGSEA. CDR3 length equals 12 residues. V was clipped by 7 bases and J by 5 bases; unmatched bases: 6. The CDR3 DNA follows: TGCAGCGCTCCATACAGGGGGGAGACCCAGTACTTC. It translates to CSAPYRGETQYF.

This clonotype was recorded once. The gene calls are TRBV7-2 and TRBJ2-1; no reliable D call. The CDR3 length is 16 residues. CDR1 SGHTA and CDR2 FQGNSA come from the germline V gene. V lost 1 base and J 4 bases, leaving 14 bases between the germline ends. The CDR3 spells CASSLVAPTRYNEQFF. The DNA of the CDR3 is TGTGCCAGCAGCTTAGTAGCCCCGACCCGTTACAATGAGCAGTTCTTC.

In its sample, this clonotype was seen many times. V is TRBV7-2 and J is TRBJ2-3, with unresolved D. V gave up 5 bases and J gave up 2 bases, with 5 bases separating them. The CDR3 extends over 12 amino acids. CDR1 is SGHTA, CDR2 FQGNSA, per germline. The DNA of the CDR3 is TGTGCCAGCAGCATCACCACAGATACGCAGTATTTT. This gives the protein CASSITTDTQYF.

In its sample, this clonotype was seen many times. This chain connects TRBV12-3 or TRBV12-4 to TRBJ2-7, with TRBD1 matching over 7 bases. The CDR3 totals 14 residues. The V segment lost 5 bases and the J segment 1 base; nucleotides outside the gene matches: 5. The CDR3 spells CASSRTGQSYEQYF. The CDR3 coding sequence is TGTGCCAGCAGTAGGACAGGACAATCCTACGAGCAGTACTTC.

This clonotype was seen a few times. The rearrangement links TRBV2 to TRBJ1-3, with D possibly matching TRBD1 (5 bases). CDR3 length: 16 residues. Trimming pared 6 bases from V and 0 bases from J, leaving 15 bases between. The germline gives CDR1 SNHLY, CDR2 FYNNEI. The CDR3 DNA reads TGTGCCAGCAGCTGGGGCCGAGGGAACTCTGGAAACACCATATATTTT. It encodes CASSWGRGNSGNTIYF. The whole variable domain, filled in from reference TRBV2 and TRBJ1-3, reads EPEVTQTPSHQVTQMGQEVILRCVPISNHLYFYWYRQILGQKVEFLVSFYNNEISEKSEIFDDQFSVERPDGSNFTLKIRSTKLEDSAMYFCASSWGRGNSGNTIYFGEGSWLTVV.

Details on this clonotype: A clone one base away is much larger, so this may be a read error. The rearrangement uses TRBV12-3 or TRBV12-4 and TRBJ1-5; D is perhaps TRBD1 (5 bases). Trimming removed 6 bases from V and 3 bases from J, with 9 bases in between. The CDR3 covers 13 residues. The CDR3 DNA is TGTGCCAGCAGAGGGGCCAACAATCAGCCCCAGCATTTT. It encodes CASRGANNQPQHF.

This clonotype was observed many times. Here the CDR3 DNA reads TGCGCCAGCAGCACGAGAGGGAGGACTGAAGCTTTCTTT. Translation: CASSTRGRTEAFF. This rearrangement joins TRBV4-3 to TRBJ1-1; no reliable D call. There are 13 residues in the CDR3. Germline V lookup: CDR1 LGHNA, CDR2 YSLEER. Trimming left V 5 bases short and J 5 bases short, with 12 bases between.

In this sample, this clonotype turned up many times. This chain connects TRBV7-9 to TRBJ1-1; D remains unclear. CDR1 is SEHNR and CDR2 is FQNEAQ in the germline V gene (reference sequence). The CDR3 has 13 amino acids. V gave up 6 bases and J gave up 1 base, with 9 bases separating them. The CDR3 reads CASRTRPNTEAFF. The CDR3 coding sequence is TGTGCCAGCAGAACTCGACCGAACACTGAAGCTTTCTTT.

The chain is built from TRBV14 and TRBJ2-3, with D unresolved. In germline, CDR1 is SGHDN, CDR2 FVKESK. The V end was cut by 5 bases, the J end by 3 bases, with 15 bases between. CDR3 size: 15 residues. CDR3 coding DNA: TGTGCCAGCAGCTTAGAACAAACACCAACAGATACGCAGTATTTT. Translated, it gives CASSLEQTPTDTQYF.

This clonotype showed up just a few times. The chain couples TRBV19 to TRBJ1-1, with D unresolved. The CDR3 is 12 amino acids. Germline values: CDR1 LNHDA, CDR2 SQIVND (reference sequence). With 1 base removed from V and 5 bases from J, the gap between germline ends came to 5 bases. The CDR3 loop is CASSIGRTEAFF. DNA of the CDR3: TGTGCCAGTAGTATAGGTCGGACTGAAGCTTTCTTT.

This clonotype was detected ten times or more. This chain joins TRBV5-1 and TRBJ1-1; a possible D gene is TRBD1 (5 bases). In germline, CDR1 is SGHRS, CDR2 YFSETQ. The ends were cut back, 1 base at V and 2 bases at J, with 9 bases in the middle. This CDR3 contains 14 residues. The CDR3 loop is CASSLMGPNTEAFF. CDR3 coding DNA: TGCGCCAGCAGCTTGATGGGACCCAACACTGAAGCTTTCTTT. The whole variable domain, remainder taken from reference TRBV5-1 and TRBJ1-1, is KAGVTQTPRYLIKTRGQQVTLSCSPISGHRSVSWYQQTPGQGLQFLFEYFSETQRNKGNFPGRFSGRQFSNSRSEMNVSTLELGDSALYLCASSLMGPNTEAFFGQGTRLTVV.

This clonotype was seen a few times. This chain uses TRBV11-2 with TRBJ2-7; 9 bases fit TRBD1. V was clipped by 3 bases and J by 5 bases; unmatched bases: 5. The CDR3 is 14 residues long. CDR1 is SGHAT, CDR2 FQNNGV, per germline. This CDR3 is CASSLDRGPHEQYF. In DNA, the CDR3 is TGTGCCAGCAGCTTGGACAGGGGTCCCCACGAGCAGTACTTC.

The chain links TRBV7-2 to TRBJ2-7, with 7 bases lining up with TRBD1. Losses at the gene ends were 5 bases for V and 6 bases for J; bases not matched to a gene: 13. The CDR3 spans 15 residues. Germline V gene lookup returns CDR1 SGHTA and CDR2 FQGNSA. The CDR3 region has the DNA TGTGCCAGCAGCCCCACCCGACAGGGATTGGGCGAGCAGTACTTC. Encoded protein: CASSPTRQGLGEQYF.

The chain has TRBV20-1 and TRBJ1-5; 8 bases map to TRBD1. After removal of 6 bases from V and 5 bases from J, the junction contained 9 bases not matched to a gene. In germline, CDR1 is DFQATT, CDR2 SNEGSKA (reference sequence). The CDR3 has 14 amino acids. CDR3 in amino acids: CSANWAGGDQPQHF. Written as DNA, the CDR3 is TGCAGTGCAAACTGGGCAGGGGGCGATCAGCCCCAGCATTTT.